This TCR beta chain is drawn from a study of CD8+ T cells in alopecia areata (dated by TCRdb to 2016 to 2019). The study in broad terms: High-throughput TCRbeta sequencing was used to examine T cell clonal expansion in alopecia areata in both the C3H/HeJ mouse model and human patients. Scalp tissue and sorted CD4+ and CD8+ peripheral blood T cells from patchy and totalis/universalis alopecia areata patients and from healthy controls were covered by human TCRbeta sequencing. immunoSEQ multiplex PCR using 35 Vbeta forward primers and 13 Jbeta reverse primers was used to amplify TCRbeta CDR3 regions. RNA was extracted with the PAXgene miRNA kit for fixed scalp, the miRNeasy kit for PBMCs, and the RNeasy kit for mouse skin. Scalp clonality was compared across normal scalp (n=4), patchy alopecia areata scalp (n=8), and alopecia totalis/universalis scalp (n=8). Paper-wide results and their limitations: Lesional scalp, especially in alopecia totalis/universalis, showed higher clonality and more expanded CD8+ clones than normal scalp, suggesting antigenic drive. Scalp TCR repertoire analysis is complicated because resident alphabeta T cells in normal human skin are also sequenced, whereas mouse skin is dominated by gammadelta T cells. Compared with mice, TCR sequences shared between patients were less clear, possibly partly because of HLA diversity across the patient population.

Note on this clone: Its antigen is currently not known. Within one base of it there is no much larger clone, and no base qualities were kept.

The library was obtained by the immunoSEQ multiplex PCR assay. To provide template for TCR sequencing, every sample had RNA extracted and reverse transcribed into cDNA. First-strand cDNA was synthesized with SuperScript III using a 2:1 mix of oligo-dT and random hexamers. A synthetic immune receptor repertoire was used to assess amplification bias, and residual bias was removed computationally. As for the original processing: After raw reads were preprocessed to remove errors, the CDR3 was defined following IMGT conventions as running from the conserved cysteine to phenylalanine. To get clonality, Shannon entropy was normalized by log2 of the number of productive unique TCRs and the result was subtracted from 1. Scalp TCRbeta sequences were cross-referenced with sorted blood CD4 and CD8 repertoires so that the CD4 or CD8 identity of scalp clones could be inferred. Imported from immuneACCESS, the table was reduced by TCRdb to in-frame sequences with V and J called. These copies leave out some clones; in studies compared against another copy, an unresolved V gene accounts for under half, and the cause of the remainder is not known. Clone size and the V and J calls come from that table; the DNA yielded D and trimming. Across this sample there are some 110,000 clones, with approximately 58% seen only once. The top ten clones comprise approximately 3% of the sample.

PBMCs were separated by density centrifugation and stained for CD3, CD4 and CD8, after which CD4+ and CD8+ T cells were sorted on a FACSAria. Scalp biopsies and blood samples were obtained from unaffected controls. Sequences SGHDN (CDR1) and FVKESK (CDR2) are obtained from the germline V gene. Trimming accounts for 3 bases at V and 10 bases at J, while the number of junction bases matched to no gene is 10. The CDR3 holds 14 amino acids from the cysteine to the phenylalanine. Here the CDR3 DNA is all that survives: 42 bases in frame from base 1. The material sequenced was CD4+ T cells sorted from blood. The source of this sequence is a human donor in good health. The sequence is built from TRBV14 and TRBJ1-1; 8 bases in the junction line up with TRBD1. The nucleotide sequence reads TGTGCCAGCAGCCAGAGGACAGGGTGGAGTCTAGCTTTCTTT. It codes for CASSQRTGWSLAFF.